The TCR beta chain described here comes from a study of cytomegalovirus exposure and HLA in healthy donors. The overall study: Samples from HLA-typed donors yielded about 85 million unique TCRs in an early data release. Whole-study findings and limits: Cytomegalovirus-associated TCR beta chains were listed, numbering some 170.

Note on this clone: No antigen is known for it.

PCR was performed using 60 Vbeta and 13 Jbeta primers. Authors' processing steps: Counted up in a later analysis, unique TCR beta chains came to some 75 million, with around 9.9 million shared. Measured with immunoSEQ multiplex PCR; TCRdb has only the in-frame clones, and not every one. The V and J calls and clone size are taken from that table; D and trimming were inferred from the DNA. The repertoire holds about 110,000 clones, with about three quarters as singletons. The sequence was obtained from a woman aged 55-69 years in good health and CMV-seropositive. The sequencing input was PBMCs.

Here the CDR3 reads CAISGYRQSSGNTIYF. The CDR3, as DNA: TGTGCCATCAGTGGTTACCGACAGAGCTCTGGAAACACCATATATTTT. V usage is TRBV10-3 and J usage is TRBJ1-3, with D possibly TRBD1 on 5 matching bases. The germline V gene has CDR1 ENHRY and CDR2 SYGVKD. This CDR3 spans 16 amino acids. Trimming pared 4 bases from V and 0 bases from J, leaving 13 bases between.